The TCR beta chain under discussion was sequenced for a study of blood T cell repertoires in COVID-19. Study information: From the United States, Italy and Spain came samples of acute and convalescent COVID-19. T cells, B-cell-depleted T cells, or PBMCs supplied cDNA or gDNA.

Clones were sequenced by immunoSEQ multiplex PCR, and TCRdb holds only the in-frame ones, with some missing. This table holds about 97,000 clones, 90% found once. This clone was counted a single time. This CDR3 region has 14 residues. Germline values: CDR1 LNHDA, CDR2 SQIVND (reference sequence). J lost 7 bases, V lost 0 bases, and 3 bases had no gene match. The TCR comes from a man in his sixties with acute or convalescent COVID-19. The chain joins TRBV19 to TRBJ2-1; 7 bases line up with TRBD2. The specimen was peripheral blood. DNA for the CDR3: TGTGCCAGTAGTATAGATCCCGGGAGGAATGAGCAGTTCTTC. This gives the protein CASSIDPGRNEQFF.